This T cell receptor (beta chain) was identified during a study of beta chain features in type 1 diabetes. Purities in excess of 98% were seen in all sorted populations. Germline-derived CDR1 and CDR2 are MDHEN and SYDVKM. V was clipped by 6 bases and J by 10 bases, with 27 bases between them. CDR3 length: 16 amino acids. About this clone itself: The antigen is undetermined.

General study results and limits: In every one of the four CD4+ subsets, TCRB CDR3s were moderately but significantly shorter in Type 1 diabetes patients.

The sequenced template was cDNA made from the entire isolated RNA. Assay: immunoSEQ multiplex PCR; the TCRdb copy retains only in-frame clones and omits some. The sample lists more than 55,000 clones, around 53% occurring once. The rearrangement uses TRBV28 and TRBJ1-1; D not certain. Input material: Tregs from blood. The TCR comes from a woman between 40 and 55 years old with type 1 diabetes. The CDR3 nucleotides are TGTGCCAGCAGCCTAAACCCCTCCTTTACCCGGGAGGTAGCTTTCTTT. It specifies CASSLNPSFTREVAFF.